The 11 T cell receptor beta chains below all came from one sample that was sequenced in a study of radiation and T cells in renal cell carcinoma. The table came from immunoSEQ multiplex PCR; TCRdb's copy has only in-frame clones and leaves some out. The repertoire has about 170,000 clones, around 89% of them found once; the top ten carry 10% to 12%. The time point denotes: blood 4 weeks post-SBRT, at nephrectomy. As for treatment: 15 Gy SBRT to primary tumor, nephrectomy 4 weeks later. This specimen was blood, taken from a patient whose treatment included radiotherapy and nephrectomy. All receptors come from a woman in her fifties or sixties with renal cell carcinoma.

As DNA, the CDR3 is TGCGCCAGCAGCCAATCCTCCGGGACGGTGAACACTGAAGCTTTCTTT. Translated, it gives CASSQSSGTVNTEAFF. This sequence joins TRBV4-1 and TRBJ1-1; D is perhaps TRBD1 (5 bases). V was shortened by 2 bases and J by 0 bases, with 13 bases between the two germline ends. CDR3 length: 16 amino acids. CDR1 is MGHRA and CDR2 is YSYEKL in the germline V gene.

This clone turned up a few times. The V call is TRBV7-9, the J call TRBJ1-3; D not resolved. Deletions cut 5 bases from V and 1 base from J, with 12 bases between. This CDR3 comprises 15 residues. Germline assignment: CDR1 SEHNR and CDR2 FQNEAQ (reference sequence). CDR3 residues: CASSRGELSGNTIYF. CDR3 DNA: TGTGCCAGCAGCCGGGGAGAGTTGTCTGGAAACACCATATATTTT.

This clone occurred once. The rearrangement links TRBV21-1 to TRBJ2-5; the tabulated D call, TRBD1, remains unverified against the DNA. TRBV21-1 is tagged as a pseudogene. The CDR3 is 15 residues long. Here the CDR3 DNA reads TGTGCCAGCAGCAAACGGGACAGGAAGATCGAGACCCAGTACTTC. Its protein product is CASSKRDRKIETQYF.

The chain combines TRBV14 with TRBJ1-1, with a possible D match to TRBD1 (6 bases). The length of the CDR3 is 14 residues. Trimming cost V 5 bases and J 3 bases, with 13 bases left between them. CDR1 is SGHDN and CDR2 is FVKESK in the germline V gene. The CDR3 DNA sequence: TGTGCCAGCAGCGCAGGGGCTAGGGACACTGAAGCTTTCTTT. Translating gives CASSAGARDTEAFF.

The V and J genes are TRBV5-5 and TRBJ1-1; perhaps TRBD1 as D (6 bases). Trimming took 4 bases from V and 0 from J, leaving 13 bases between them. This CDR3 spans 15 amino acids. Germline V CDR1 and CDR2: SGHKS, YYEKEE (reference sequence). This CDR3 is CASSQGDNMNTEAFF. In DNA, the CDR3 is TGTGCCAGCAGCCAAGGGGACAACATGAACACTGAAGCTTTCTTT.

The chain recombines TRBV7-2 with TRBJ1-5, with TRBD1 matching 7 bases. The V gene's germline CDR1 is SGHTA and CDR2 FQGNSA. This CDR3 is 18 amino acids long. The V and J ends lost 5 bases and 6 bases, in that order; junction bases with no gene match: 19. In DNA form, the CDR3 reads TGTGCCAGCAGCCCTAGCCCGTACGGGACAGCCGCATCTCAGCCCCAGCATTTT. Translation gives CASSPSPYGTAASQPQHF.

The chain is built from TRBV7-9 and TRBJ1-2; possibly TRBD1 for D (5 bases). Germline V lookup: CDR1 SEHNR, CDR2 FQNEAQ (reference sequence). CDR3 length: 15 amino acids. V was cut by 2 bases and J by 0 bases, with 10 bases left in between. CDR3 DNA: TGTGCCAGCAGCTTATCCGGGGCGCCTAACTATGGCTACACCTTC. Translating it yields CASSLSGAPNYGYTF.

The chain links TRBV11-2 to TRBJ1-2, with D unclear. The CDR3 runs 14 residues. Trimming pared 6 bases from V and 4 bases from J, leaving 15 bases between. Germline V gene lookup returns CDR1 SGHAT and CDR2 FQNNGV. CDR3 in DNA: TGTGCCAGCAGTTCAGATCTTTCAGCCTATGGCTACACCTTC. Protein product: CASSSDLSAYGYTF.

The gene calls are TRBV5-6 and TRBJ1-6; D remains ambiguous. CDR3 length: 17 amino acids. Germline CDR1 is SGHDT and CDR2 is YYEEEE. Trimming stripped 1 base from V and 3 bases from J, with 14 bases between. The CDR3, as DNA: TGTGCCAGCAGCTTGAGTGGCACAGTCCTCTATAATTCACCCCTCCACTTT. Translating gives CASSLSGTVLYNSPLHF. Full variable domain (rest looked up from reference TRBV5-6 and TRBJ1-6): DAGVTQSPTHLIKTRGQQVTLRCSPKSGHDTVSWYQQALGQGPQFIFQYYEEEERQRGNFPDRFSGHQFPNYSSELNVNALLLGDSALYLCASSLSGTVLYNSPLHFGNGTRLTVT.

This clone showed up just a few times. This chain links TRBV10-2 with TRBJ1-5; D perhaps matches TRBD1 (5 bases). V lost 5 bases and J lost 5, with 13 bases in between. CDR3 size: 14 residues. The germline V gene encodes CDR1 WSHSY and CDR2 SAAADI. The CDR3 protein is CASSPTTRDQPQHF. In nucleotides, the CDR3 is TGCGCCAGCAGTCCAACTACCAGGGATCAGCCCCAGCATTTT.

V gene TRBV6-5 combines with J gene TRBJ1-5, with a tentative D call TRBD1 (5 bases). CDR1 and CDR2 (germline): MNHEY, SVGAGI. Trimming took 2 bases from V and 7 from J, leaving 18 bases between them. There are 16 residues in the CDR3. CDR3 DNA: TGTGCCAGCAGTTACCGGGACCCCAGGACCGGGCAGCCCCAGCATTTT. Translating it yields CASSYRDPRTGQPQHF.